Shown below are 10 T cell receptor beta chains from a single sample sequenced in a study of T cells in localized non-small cell lung cancer. TCRdb's copy holds only in-frame clones and misses some; the assay was immunoSEQ multiplex PCR. The sample has about 29,000 clones; roughly 87% are singletons. The source material was peripheral blood, sampled before any cancer treatment. The receptors shown here come from a woman between 35 and 75 years old with stage I lung adenocarcinoma.

This clone came up a few times. The chain joins TRBV19 to TRBJ2-7; tentatively, D is TRBD2 (6 bases). Germline CDR1 is LNHDA and CDR2 is SQIVND (reference sequence). This CDR3 is built from 15 residues. With 5 bases removed from V and 1 base from J, the gap between germline ends came to 15 bases. The CDR3 region has the DNA TGTGCCAGTAGTCGCGAAATTAGCGGATCCTACGAGCAGTACTTC. As protein: CASSREISGSYEQYF.

The V call is TRBV6-5, the J call TRBJ2-7; a possible D gene is TRBD1 (6 bases). This CDR3 has 15 residues. The germline V and J ends were trimmed by 5 bases and 2 bases, with 16 bases remaining between them. CDR1 and CDR2 from the germline V gene are MNHEY and SVGAGI. CDR3 coding DNA: TGTGCCAGCAGTAGGACCGGGACACTGGCCTACGAGCAGTACTTC. As protein: CASSRTGTLAYEQYF.

This chain connects TRBV19 to TRBJ1-1; 8 bases map to TRBD1. The CDR3 is 16 residues long. Germline V gives CDR1 LNHDA, CDR2 SQIVND (reference sequence). V shed 5 bases, J shed 2 bases, and the junction held 10 bases outside the gene matches. Here the CDR3 DNA reads TGTGCCAGTAGTGCTGACTCCGGGACAGGAAACACTGAAGCTTTCTTT. Translation gives CASSADSGTGNTEAFF.

The chain carries TRBV5-1 and TRBJ2-7; possible D gene TRBD1, 7 bases. Trimming left V 4 bases short and J 7 bases short, with 15 bases between. CDR3 size: 13 residues. CDR1 is SGHRS, CDR2 YFSETQ, per germline. The CDR3 nucleotides are TGCGCCAGCAGCCCCCGACAGGGAGGAGAGCAGTACTTC. It yields the protein CASSPRQGGEQYF.

This clone was found a few times. V usage is TRBV11-2 and J usage is TRBJ1-6; D remains unclear. Germline V gene sequence: CDR1 SGHAT, CDR2 FQNNGV. V lost 5 bases, J lost 14 bases, and 13 bases lay in between. CDR3 length equals 12 residues. The CDR3 here is CASSPIVGTLHF. CDR3 bases: TGTGCCAGCAGCCCGATCGTAGGGACCCTCCACTTT. The whole variable domain, filled in from reference TRBV11-2 and TRBJ1-6, reads EAGVAQSPRYKIIEKRQSVAFWCNPISGHATLYWYQQILGQGPKLLIQFQNNGVVDDSQLPKDRFSAERLKGVDSTLKIQPAKLEDSAVYLCASSPIVGTLHFGNGTRLTVT.

The chain combines TRBV30 with TRBJ1-2, with no clear D. The CDR3 loop spans 14 amino acids. Germline V gives CDR1 GTSNPN, CDR2 SVGIG (reference sequence). Trimming pared 3 bases from V and 7 bases from J, leaving 18 bases between. CDR3 sequence reads: CAWRPLREVVGYTF. CDR3 coding DNA: TGTGCCTGGAGACCCCTCCGGGAAGTTGTTGGCTACACCTTC.

J is TRBJ2-4 and V is TRBV29-1; maybe TRBD2 (6 bases). V lost 6 bases to trimming and J lost 0 bases, with 9 bases between them. Germline-derived CDR1 and CDR2 are SQVTM and ANQGSEA. This CDR3 region has 13 residues. CDR3: CSVRGTAKNIQYF. DNA of the CDR3: TGCAGCGTCCGGGGGACAGCCAAAAACATTCAGTACTTC.

This sequence joins TRBV5-1 and TRBJ2-1, with 9 bases lining up with TRBD2. Per germline, CDR1 SGHRS and CDR2 YFSETQ. The CDR3 is made up of 14 amino acids. V lost 0 bases and J lost 7; bases outside the gene matches: 2. The CDR3 reads CASSLETSGNEQFF. Written as DNA, the CDR3 is TGCGCCAGCAGCTTGGAAACTAGCGGGAATGAGCAGTTCTTC.

This chain links TRBV10-3 with TRBJ2-1; a possible D gene is TRBD1 (6 bases). Germline CDR1 is ENHRY and CDR2 is SYGVKD. V lost 4 bases, J lost 4 bases, and 23 bases lay in between. This CDR3 has 18 amino acids. CDR3 sequence (DNA): TGTGCCATCAGTGGGTATAGTAAGGGACAAGTGGTTTACAATGAGCAGTTCTTC. Translated, it gives CAISGYSKGQVVYNEQFF.

This clone was detected only a few times. The V gene is TRBV19, the J gene TRBJ2-3; TRBD2 aligns across 15 bases. The V segment lost 4 bases and the J segment 0 bases; nucleotides outside the gene matches: 5. Germline CDR1 is LNHDA and CDR2 is SQIVND (reference sequence). The CDR3 extends over 18 amino acids. The chain's CDR3 is CASSRTSGGARSTDTQYF. The CDR3 region has the DNA TGTGCCAGTAGTAGGACTAGCGGGGGGGCGAGAAGCACAGATACGCAGTATTTT.